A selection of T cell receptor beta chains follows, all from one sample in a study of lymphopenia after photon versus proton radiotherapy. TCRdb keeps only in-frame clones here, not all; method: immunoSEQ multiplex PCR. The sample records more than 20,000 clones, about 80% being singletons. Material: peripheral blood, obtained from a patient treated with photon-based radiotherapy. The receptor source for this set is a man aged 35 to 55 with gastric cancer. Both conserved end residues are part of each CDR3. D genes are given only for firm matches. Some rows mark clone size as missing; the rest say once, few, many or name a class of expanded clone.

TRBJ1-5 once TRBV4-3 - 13 CASSTRTDQPQHF TGCGCCAGCAGCACCCGGACGGATCAGCCCCAGCATTTT
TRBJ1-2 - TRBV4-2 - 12 CASAQDNYGYTF TGTGCCAGCGCACAGGATAACTATGGCTACACCTTC
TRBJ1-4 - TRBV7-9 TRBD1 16 CASSSPGQGVSEKLFF TGTGCCAGCAGCTCACCAGGACAGGGGGTTAGTGAAAAACTGTTTTTT
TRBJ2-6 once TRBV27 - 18 CASTLGGKPSSGANVLTF TGTGCCAGCACCCTGGGGGGCAAACCGAGCTCTGGGGCCAACGTCCTGACTTTC
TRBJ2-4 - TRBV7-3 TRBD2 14 CASSPNGRGDIQYF TGTGCCAGCAGCCCGAATGGTCGGGGGGACATTCAGTACTTC
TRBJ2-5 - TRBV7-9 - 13 CASTRLGLATQYF TGTGCCAGCACCAGACTGGGGCTGGCGACCCAGTACTTC
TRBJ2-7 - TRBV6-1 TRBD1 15 CASSDPGQGLYEQYF TGTGCCAGCAGTGACCCGGGACAGGGATTGTACGAGCAGTACTTC
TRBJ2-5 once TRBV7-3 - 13 CASSPEPVGTQYF TGTGCCAGCAGCCCCGAGCCGGTGGGGACCCAGTACTTC
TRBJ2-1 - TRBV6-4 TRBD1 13 CASSMTGSKEQFF TGTGCCAGCAGTATGACAGGGTCAAAGGAGCAGTTCTTC
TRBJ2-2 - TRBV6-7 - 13 CASPQWGRGELFF TGTGCCAGCCCGCAGTGGGGGAGGGGGGAGCTGTTTTTT
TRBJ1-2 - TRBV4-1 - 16 CASSQDQPGSGSGYTF TGCGCCAGCAGCCAAGATCAGCCAGGGTCAGGGAGTGGCTACACCTTC
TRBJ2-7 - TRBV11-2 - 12 CASSLWAYEQYF TGTGCCAGCAGCTTATGGGCCTACGAGCAGTACTTC
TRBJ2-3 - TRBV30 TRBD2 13 CAWSSGLASTQYF TGTGCCTGGAGTTCCGGACTAGCCTCTACGCAGTATTTT
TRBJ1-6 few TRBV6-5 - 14 CASSYLQGGSPLHF TGTGCCAGCAGTTACTTACAGGGTGGTTCACCCCTCCACTTT
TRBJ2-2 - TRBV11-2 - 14 CASAGRGGTGELFF TGTGCCAGCGCTGGCAGGGGAGGCACCGGGGAGCTGTTTTTT
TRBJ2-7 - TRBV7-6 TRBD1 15 CASSLEGTGAYEQYF TGTGCCAGCAGCCTAGAAGGTACAGGGGCCTACGAGCAGTACTTC
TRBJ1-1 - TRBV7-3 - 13 CASSTTRGAEAFF TGTGCCAGCTCTACGACCCGAGGGGCTGAAGCTTTCTTT
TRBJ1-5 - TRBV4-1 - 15 CASSRYSRDNQPQHF TGCGCCAGCAGCCGATACAGCAGGGACAATCAGCCCCAGCATTTT
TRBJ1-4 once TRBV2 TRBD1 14 CASNTGVGNEKLFF TGTGCCAGCAATACAGGGGTTGGTAATGAAAAACTGTTTTTT
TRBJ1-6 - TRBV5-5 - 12 CASSLLNSPLHF TGTGCCAGCAGCTTACTAAATTCACCCCTCCACTTT
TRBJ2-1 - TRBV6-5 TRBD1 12 CASSSTGVEQFF TGTGCCAGCAGTTCTACAGGGGTTGAGCAGTTCTTC
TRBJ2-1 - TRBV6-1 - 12 CASSGTVRYQFF TGTGCCAGCAGTGGGACAGTCCGATATCAGTTCTTC
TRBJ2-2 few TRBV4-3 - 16 CASSQGASLGTGELFF TGCGCCAGCAGCCAAGGGGCTAGTCTGGGGACCGGGGAGCTGTTTTTT
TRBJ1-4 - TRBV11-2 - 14 CASSPPAVYEKLFF TGTGCCAGCAGCCCGCCGGCGGTCTATGAAAAACTGTTTTTT
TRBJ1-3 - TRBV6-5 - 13 CASSYGGRNTIYF TGTGCCAGCAGTTACGGAGGGAGAAACACCATATATTTT
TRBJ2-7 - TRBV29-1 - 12 CSVRDWTNEQYF TGCAGCGTAAGGGACTGGACGAACGAGCAGTACTTC
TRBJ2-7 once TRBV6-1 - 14 CASSGSWYSYEQYF TGTGCCAGCAGTGGGTCCTGGTACTCCTACGAGCAGTACTTC
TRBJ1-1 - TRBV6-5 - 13 CASSRAGNTEAFF TGTGCCAGCAGTCGTGCGGGGAACACTGAAGCTTTCTTT
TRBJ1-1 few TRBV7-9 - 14 CASSLGSWNTEAFF TGTGCCAGCAGCTTAGGCAGTTGGAACACTGAAGCTTTCTTT
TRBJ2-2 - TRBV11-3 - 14 CASSPGVGTGELFF TGTGCCAGCAGCCCCGGTGTAGGAACCGGGGAGCTGTTTTTT
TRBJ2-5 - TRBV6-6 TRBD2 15 CASSLSGTRQETQYF TGTGCCAGCAGCCTTTCCGGGACTAGGCAAGAGACCCAGTACTTC
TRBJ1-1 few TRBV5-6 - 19 CASSPPRETASPMNTEAFF TGTGCCAGCAGCCCCCCCCGTGAGACAGCCTCCCCAATGAACACTGAAGCTTTCTTT
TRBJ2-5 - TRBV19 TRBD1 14 CASSKTGVGETQYF TGTGCCAGTAGTAAGACAGGGGTTGGCGAGACCCAGTACTTC
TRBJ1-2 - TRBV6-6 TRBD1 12 CASTTGGYGYTF TGTGCCAGCACCACAGGGGGCTATGGCTACACCTTC
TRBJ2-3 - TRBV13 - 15 CASSLTDSSTDTQYF TGTGCCAGCAGCTTAACGGACTCTAGCACAGATACGCAGTATTTT
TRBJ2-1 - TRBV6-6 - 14 CASSYSRVYNEQFF TGTGCCAGCAGTTACTCGCGGGTATACAATGAGCAGTTCTTC
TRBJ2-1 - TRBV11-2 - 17 CASSPWATKENRNEQFF TGTGCCAGCAGCCCGTGGGCCACCAAGGAGAATCGGAATGAGCAGTTCTTC
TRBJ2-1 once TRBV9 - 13 CASSVPGGDEQFF TGTGCCAGCAGCGTACCGGGGGGCGATGAGCAGTTCTTC
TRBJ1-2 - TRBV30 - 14 CAWSRDQVFYGYTF TGTGCCTGGTCCAGAGACCAGGTTTTCTATGGCTACACCTTC
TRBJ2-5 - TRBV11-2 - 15 CASSLTGQQQETQYF TGTGCCAGCAGCTTAACAGGACAACAACAAGAGACCCAGTACTTC
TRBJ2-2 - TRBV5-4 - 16 CASSRAGTGNTGELFF TGTGCCAGCAGCCGCGCCGGAACAGGGAACACCGGGGAGCTGTTTTTT